Following are 17 T cell receptor beta chains from one sample sequenced in a study of Ad26.COV2.S vaccination and SARS-CoV-2 variants. Measured with immunoSEQ multiplex PCR; TCRdb has only the in-frame clones, and not every one. The sample records about 350,000 clones, about 85% being singletons. Treatment described: around 19 received Ad26.COV2.S at low or high dose, single or two shots; roughly five received placebo; per-sample allocation not given. Material that was analyzed had been drawn on day 63 after the first vaccine or placebo injection. This sample comprised peripheral blood, obtained in a trial of Ad26.COV2.S vaccine versus placebo. Every receptor here comes from a person between 18 and 60 years old who received the Ad26.COV2.S COVID-19 vaccine or a placebo.

The DNA for the CDR3 is TGTGCCAGCTCACAAGGACAGATGAACACTGAAGCTTTCTTT. Translation: CASSQGQMNTEAFF. The chain combines TRBV18 with TRBJ1-1, with a weak D call TRBD1 (6 bases). The length of the CDR3 is 14 residues. Germline-derived CDR1 and CDR2 are KGHSH and LQKENI. V dropped 4 bases and J dropped 0 bases, with 9 bases sitting between them.

The chain is built from TRBV4-3 and TRBJ1-4, with a possible D match to TRBD1 (6 bases). V lost 3 bases to trimming and J lost 7 bases, with 15 bases between them. Germline CDR1 LGHNA, CDR2 YSLEER. This CDR3 comprises 15 residues. This CDR3 is CASSHYRVEIEKLFF. CDR3 nucleotides: TGCGCCAGCAGCCACTACAGGGTAGAGATTGAAAAACTGTTTTTT.

The V gene is TRBV27, the J gene TRBJ2-2; 15 positions agree with TRBD2. V trimming: 5 bases; J trimming: 5 bases; junction bases outside the gene matches: 3. The length of the CDR3 is 16 residues. The germline V gene encodes CDR1 MNHEY and CDR2 SMNVEV (reference sequence). CDR3 protein: CASSPGTSGRTGELFF. As DNA, the CDR3 is TGTGCCAGCAGTCCAGGGACTAGCGGGAGGACCGGGGAGCTGTTTTTT.

The chain links TRBV25-1 to TRBJ2-3; TRBD1 matches at 9 bases. The CDR3 runs to 16 residues. Germline V gene sequence: CDR1 MGHDK, CDR2 SYGVNS. After removal of 2 bases from V and 2 bases from J, the junction contained 5 bases not matched to a gene. The CDR3 sequence: CASSESGTGYTDTQYF. The CDR3, as DNA: TGTGCCAGCAGTGAAAGTGGGACAGGGTACACAGATACGCAGTATTTT.

The chain recombines TRBV25-1 with TRBJ1-4; D not certain. The V end was cut by 5 bases, the J end by 0 bases, with 10 bases between. This CDR3 comprises 15 residues. Germline CDR1 is MGHDK and CDR2 is SYGVNS. The CDR3 protein is CASSFAGATNEKLFF. The CDR3, as DNA: TGTGCCAGCAGTTTCGCCGGGGCAACTAATGAAAAACTGTTTTTT.

This rearrangement joins TRBV7-6 to TRBJ2-2, with 7 bases lining up with TRBD1. The CDR3 is 14 amino acids. Germline V lookup: CDR1 SGHVS, CDR2 FNYEAQ. J was trimmed by 2 bases and V by 8 bases; bases with no gene match: 5. The CDR3 nucleotides read TGTGCCAGCCTCCGGGACAGCAACACCGGGGAGCTGTTTTTT. Translation: CASLRDSNTGELFF.

Only one count was recorded for this clone. This may be a read error, as it is one base from a much larger clone. V and J are TRBV15 and TRBJ2-2; D may be TRBD2 (5 bases). Germline CDR1 is LNHNV and CDR2 is YYDKDF (reference sequence). CDR3 length equals 16 residues. As DNA, the CDR3 is TGTGCCACCAGCCCCGATCGGGAAGGGCGGTCCGGGGAGCCGTTTTTT. It yields the protein CATSPDREGRSGEPFF.

The genes are TRBV5-4 and TRBJ1-3; 7 positions agree with TRBD1. Germline V gene lookup returns CDR1 SGHNT and CDR2 YYREEE (reference sequence). The trim removed 4 bases at V and 9 bases at J, leaving 16 bases unmatched. This CDR3 spans 16 amino acids. The CDR3 here is CASSTRQGGILGTIYF. The CDR3 DNA is TGTGCCAGCAGCACACGACAGGGCGGGATTCTAGGCACCATATATTTT.

This chain joins TRBV6-2 or TRBV6-3 and TRBJ1-2; D is possibly TRBD1 (6 bases). The germline V and J ends were trimmed by 2 bases and 7 bases, with 11 bases remaining between them. The CDR3 covers 13 residues. Germline CDR1 MNHEY, CDR2 SVGEGT. The CDR3 DNA follows: TGTGCCAGCAGTTACCAGGGGATGGGTGGCTACACCTTC. As protein: CASSYQGMGGYTF.

This chain joins TRBV5-4 and TRBJ2-7; 8 bases agree with TRBD1. The CDR3 covers 16 residues. J was trimmed by 1 base and V by 2 bases; bases with no gene match: 8. Germline V gives CDR1 SGHNT, CDR2 YYREEE (reference sequence). CDR3 residues: CASSLNPGTGSYEQYF. CDR3 in DNA: TGTGCCAGCAGCTTAAATCCCGGGACAGGTTCCTACGAGCAGTACTTC.

This clone has only one observation. This chain links TRBV19 with TRBJ2-6, with D possibly TRBD1 on 5 matching bases. The V end lost 10 bases, the J end lost 0 bases, and 10 bases lay between the germline ends. This CDR3 comprises 14 residues. CDR1 is LNHDA, CDR2 SQIVND, per germline (reference sequence). The CDR3 sequence: CATNRFSGANVLTF. The CDR3 DNA is TGTGCCACAAACAGGTTCTCTGGGGCCAACGTCCTGACTTTC.

CDR3 DNA sequence: TGTGCCAGCAGTTTAGCATCTCAAGAGACCCAGTACTTC. Its translation is CASSLASQETQYF. The chain has TRBV2 and TRBJ2-5; D ambiguous. CDR1 SNHLY and CDR2 FYNNEI come from the germline V gene. Trimming removed 5 bases from V and 2 bases from J, with 9 bases in between. This CDR3 is built from 13 residues.

J is TRBJ2-5 and V is TRBV6-5; D possibly corresponds to TRBD2 (7 bases). The V gene lost 7 bases and the J gene lost 4 bases, with 19 bases spanning the gap. CDR3 length: 15 amino acids. The germline V gene has CDR1 MNHEY and CDR2 SVGAGI. CDR3: CASIKKGGLGETQYF. The CDR3 nucleotides are TGTGCCAGCATAAAGAAGGGGGGGTTGGGAGAGACCCAGTACTTC.

V and J are TRBV9 and TRBJ2-3; D gene uncertain. V lost 4 bases and J lost 0, with 15 bases in between. CDR3 size: 16 residues. Germline CDR1 is SGDLS and CDR2 is YYNGEE. CDR3 sequence: CASSSDGHTSTDTQYF. The CDR3 coding sequence is TGTGCCAGCAGCTCGGACGGTCACACTAGCACAGATACGCAGTATTTT.

V is TRBV2 and J is TRBJ2-2, with 7 bases aligning to TRBD1. The CDR3 extends over 14 amino acids. V gave up 6 bases and J gave up 5 bases; unmatched junction bases: 6. The germline CDR1 and CDR2 sequences are SNHLY and FYNNEI. The CDR3 coding sequence is TGTGCCAGCAGGATCAACAGGGGAACCGGGGAGCTGTTTTTT. This sequence encodes CASRINRGTGELFF.

The rearrangement joins TRBV29-1 to TRBJ2-1; possible D gene TRBD1, 6 bases. The CDR3 extends over 12 amino acids. The germline V and J ends were trimmed by 4 bases and 6 bases, with 10 bases remaining between them. Germline loops: CDR1 SQVTM, CDR2 ANQGSEA. This CDR3 reads CSVAQGPNEQFF. In DNA form, the CDR3 reads TGCAGCGTTGCACAGGGCCCCAATGAGCAGTTCTTC.

The chain employs TRBV15 and TRBJ2-7; no clear D gene. Trimming took 0 bases from V and 4 from J, leaving 7 bases between them. CDR1 and CDR2 (germline): LNHNV, YYDKDF (reference sequence). CDR3 length equals 13 residues. The CDR3 nucleotides are TGTGCCACCAGCAGAGACACCCCTTACGAGCAGTACTTC. Amino acid sequence: CATSRDTPYEQYF.